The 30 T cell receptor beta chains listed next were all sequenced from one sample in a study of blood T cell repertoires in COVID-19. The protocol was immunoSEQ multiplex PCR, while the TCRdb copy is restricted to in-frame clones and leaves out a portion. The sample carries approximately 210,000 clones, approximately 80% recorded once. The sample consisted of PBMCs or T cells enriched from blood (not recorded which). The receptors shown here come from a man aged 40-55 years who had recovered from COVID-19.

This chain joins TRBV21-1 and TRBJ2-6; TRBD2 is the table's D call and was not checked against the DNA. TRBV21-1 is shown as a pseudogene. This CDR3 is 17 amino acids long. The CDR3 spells CASSKGGLGSGANVLTF. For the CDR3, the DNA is TGTGCCAGCAGCAAAGGAGGCCTCGGCTCTGGGGCCAACGTCCTGACTTTC.

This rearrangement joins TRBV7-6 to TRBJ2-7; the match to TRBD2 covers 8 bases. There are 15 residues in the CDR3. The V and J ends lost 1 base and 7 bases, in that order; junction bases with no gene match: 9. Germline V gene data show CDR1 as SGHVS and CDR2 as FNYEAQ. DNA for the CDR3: TGTGCCAGCAGCTTAGTGTCCCGACTAGCGAGTGAGCAGTACTTC. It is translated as CASSLVSRLASEQYF.

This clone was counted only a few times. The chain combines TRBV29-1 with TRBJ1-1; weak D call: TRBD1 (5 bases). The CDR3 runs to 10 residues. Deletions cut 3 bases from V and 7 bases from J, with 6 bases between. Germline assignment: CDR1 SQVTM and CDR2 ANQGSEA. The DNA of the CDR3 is TGCAGCGTTGACAGGGATGAAGCTTTCTTT. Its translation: CSVDRDEAFF.

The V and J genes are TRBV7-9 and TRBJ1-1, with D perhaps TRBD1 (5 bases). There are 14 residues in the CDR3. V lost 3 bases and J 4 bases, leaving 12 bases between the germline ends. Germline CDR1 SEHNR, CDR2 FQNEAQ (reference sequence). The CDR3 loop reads CASSFQGRVTEAFF. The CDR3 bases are TGTGCCAGCAGCTTTCAGGGTAGAGTCACTGAAGCTTTCTTT.

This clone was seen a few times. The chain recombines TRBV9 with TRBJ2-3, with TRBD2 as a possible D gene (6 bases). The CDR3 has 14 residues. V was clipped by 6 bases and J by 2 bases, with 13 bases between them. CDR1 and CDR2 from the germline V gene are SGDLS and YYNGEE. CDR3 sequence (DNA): TGTGCCAGCAACTCAGGGAGGATCACAGATACGCAGTATTTT. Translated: CASNSGRITDTQYF.

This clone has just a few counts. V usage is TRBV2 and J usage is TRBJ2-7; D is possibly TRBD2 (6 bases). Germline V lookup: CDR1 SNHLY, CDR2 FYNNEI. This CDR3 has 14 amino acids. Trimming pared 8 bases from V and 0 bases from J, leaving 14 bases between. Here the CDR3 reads CASVGGTDSYEQYF. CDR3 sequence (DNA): TGTGCCAGCGTTGGTGGGACTGACTCCTACGAGCAGTACTTC.

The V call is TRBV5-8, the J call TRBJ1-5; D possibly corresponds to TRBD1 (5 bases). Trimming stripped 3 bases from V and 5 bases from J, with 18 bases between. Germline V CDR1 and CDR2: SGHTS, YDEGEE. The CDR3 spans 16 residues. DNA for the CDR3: TGTGCCAGCAGCTCGACCGGGGGGTTAAGGGATCAGCCCCAGCATTTT. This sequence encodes CASSSTGGLRDQPQHF.

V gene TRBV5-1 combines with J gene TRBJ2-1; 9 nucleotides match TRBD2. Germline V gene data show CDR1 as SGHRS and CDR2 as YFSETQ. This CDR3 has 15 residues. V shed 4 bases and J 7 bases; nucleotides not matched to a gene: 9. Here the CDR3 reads CASSVSAGGLNEQFF. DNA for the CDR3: TGCGCCAGCAGCGTTTCAGCGGGGGGTTTAAATGAGCAGTTCTTC.

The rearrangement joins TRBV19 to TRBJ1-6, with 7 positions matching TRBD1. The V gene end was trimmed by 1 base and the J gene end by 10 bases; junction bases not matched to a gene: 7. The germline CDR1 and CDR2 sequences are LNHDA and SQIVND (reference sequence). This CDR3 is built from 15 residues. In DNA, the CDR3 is TGTGCCAGTAGTATAGGGAGACAGGGACACTCACCCCTCCACTTT. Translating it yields CASSIGRQGHSPLHF.

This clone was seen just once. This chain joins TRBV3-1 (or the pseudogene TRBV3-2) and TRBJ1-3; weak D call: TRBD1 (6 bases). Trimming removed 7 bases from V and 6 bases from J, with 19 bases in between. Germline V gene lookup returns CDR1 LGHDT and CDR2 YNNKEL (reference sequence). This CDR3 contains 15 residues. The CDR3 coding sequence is TGTGCCAGCACCACCCTGACAGGTGGAAAAAACACCATATATTTT. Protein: CASTTLTGGKNTIYF.

CDR3 sequence reads: CATSDRAYEQYF. For the CDR3, the DNA is TGTGCCACCTCCGACAGGGCCTACGAGCAGTACTTC. V and J are TRBV6-5 and TRBJ2-7, with TRBD1 matching 7 bases. The CDR3 covers 12 residues. V shed 10 bases, J shed 2 bases, and the junction held 5 bases outside the gene matches. Per the germline V gene, CDR1 is MNHEY and CDR2 is SVGAGI.

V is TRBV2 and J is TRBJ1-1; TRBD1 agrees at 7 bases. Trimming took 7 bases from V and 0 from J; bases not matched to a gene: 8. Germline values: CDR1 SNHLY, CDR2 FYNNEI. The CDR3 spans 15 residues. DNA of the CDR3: TGTGCCAGCACCACGCCGGGACAGATGAACACTGAAGCTTTCTTT. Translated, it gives CASTTPGQMNTEAFF.

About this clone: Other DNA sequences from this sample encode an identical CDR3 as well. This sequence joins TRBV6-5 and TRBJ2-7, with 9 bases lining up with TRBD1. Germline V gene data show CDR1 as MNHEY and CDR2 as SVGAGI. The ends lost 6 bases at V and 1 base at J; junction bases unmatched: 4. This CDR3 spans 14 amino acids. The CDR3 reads CASRRQGGSYEQYF. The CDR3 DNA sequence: TGTGCCAGCAGGAGACAGGGGGGGTCCTACGAGCAGTACTTC.

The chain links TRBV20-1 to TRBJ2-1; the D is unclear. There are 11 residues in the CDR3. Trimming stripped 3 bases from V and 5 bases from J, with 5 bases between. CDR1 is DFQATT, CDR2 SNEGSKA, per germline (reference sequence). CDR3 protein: CSASKNNEQFF. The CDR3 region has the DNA TGCAGTGCTAGCAAAAACAATGAGCAGTTCTTC.

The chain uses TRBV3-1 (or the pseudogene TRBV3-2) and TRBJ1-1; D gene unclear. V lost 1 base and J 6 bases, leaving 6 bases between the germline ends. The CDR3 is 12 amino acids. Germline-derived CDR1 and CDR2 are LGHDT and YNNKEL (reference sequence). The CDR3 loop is CASSQASAEAFF. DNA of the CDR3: TGTGCCAGCAGCCAAGCGTCCGCTGAAGCTTTCTTT.

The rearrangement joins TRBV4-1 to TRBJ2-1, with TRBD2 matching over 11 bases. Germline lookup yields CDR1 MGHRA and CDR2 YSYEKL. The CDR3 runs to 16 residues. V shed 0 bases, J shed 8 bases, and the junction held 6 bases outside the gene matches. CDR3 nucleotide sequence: TGCGCCAGCAGCCAAGACTCAACTAGCGGGAGCGATGAGCAGTTCTTC. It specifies CASSQDSTSGSDEQFF.

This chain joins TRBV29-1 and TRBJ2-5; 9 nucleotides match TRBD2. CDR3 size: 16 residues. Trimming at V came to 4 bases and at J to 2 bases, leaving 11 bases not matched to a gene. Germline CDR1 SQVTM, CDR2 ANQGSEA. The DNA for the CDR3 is TGCAGCGTTGCTGGGGTTAGCGGGGGCAGACAAGAGACCCAGTACTTC. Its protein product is CSVAGVSGGRQETQYF.

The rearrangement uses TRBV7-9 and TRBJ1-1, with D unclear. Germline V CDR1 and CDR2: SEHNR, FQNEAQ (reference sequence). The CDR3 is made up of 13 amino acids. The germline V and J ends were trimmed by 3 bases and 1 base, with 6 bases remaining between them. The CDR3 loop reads CASSFYPNTEAFF. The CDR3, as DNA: TGTGCCAGCAGCTTTTATCCGAACACTGAAGCTTTCTTT. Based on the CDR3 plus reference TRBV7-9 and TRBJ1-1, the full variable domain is DTGVSQNPRHKITKRGQNVTFRCDPISEHNRLYWYRQTLGQGPEFLTYFQNEAQLEKSRLLSDRFSAERPKGSFSTLEIQRTEQGDSAMYLCASSFYPNTEAFFGQGTRLTVV.

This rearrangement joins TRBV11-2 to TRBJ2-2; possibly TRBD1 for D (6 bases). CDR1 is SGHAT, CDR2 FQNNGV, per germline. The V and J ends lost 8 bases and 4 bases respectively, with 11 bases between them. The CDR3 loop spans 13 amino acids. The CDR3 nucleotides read TGTGCCAGCCGAACAGGGCTCACCGGGGAGCTGTTTTTT. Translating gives CASRTGLTGELFF.

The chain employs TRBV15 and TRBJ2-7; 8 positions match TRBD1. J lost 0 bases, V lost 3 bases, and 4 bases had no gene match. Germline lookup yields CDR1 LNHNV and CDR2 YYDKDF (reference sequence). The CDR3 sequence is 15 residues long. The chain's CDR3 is CATSSPDRASYEQYF. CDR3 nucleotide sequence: TGTGCCACCAGCAGCCCGGACAGGGCCTCCTACGAGCAGTACTTC. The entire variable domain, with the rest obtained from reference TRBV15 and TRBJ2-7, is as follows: DAMVIQNPRYQVTQFGKPVTLSCSQTLNHNVMYWYQQKSSQAPKLLFHYYDKDFNNEADTPDNFQSRRPNTSFCFLDIRSPGLGDTAMYLCATSSPDRASYEQYFGPGTRLTVT.

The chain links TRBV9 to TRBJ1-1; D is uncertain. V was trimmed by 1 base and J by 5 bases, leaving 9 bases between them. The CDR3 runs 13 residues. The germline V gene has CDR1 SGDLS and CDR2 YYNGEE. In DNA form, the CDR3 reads TGTGCCAGCAGCGTAATCGTCAGTACTGAAGCTTTCTTT. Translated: CASSVIVSTEAFF. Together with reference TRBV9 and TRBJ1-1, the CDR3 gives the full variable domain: DSGVTQTPKHLITATGQRVTLRCSPRSGDLSVYWYQQSLDQGLQFLIQYYNGEERAKGNILERFSAQQFPDLHSELNLSSLELGDSALYFCASSVIVSTEAFFGQGTRLTVV.

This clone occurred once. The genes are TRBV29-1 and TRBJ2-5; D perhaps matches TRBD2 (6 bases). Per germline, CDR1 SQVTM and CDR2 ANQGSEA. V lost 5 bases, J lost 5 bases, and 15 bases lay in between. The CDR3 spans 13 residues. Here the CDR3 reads CSVSFGSPETQYF. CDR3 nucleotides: TGCAGCGTTTCCTTCGGGAGCCCTGAGACCCAGTACTTC.

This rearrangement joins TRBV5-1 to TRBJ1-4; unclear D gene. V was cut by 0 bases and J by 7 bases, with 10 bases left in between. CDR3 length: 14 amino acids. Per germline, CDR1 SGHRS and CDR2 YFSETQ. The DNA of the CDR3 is TGCGCCAGCAGCTTGGGAGAGGTTGGTGAAAAACTGTTTTTT. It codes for CASSLGEVGEKLFF.

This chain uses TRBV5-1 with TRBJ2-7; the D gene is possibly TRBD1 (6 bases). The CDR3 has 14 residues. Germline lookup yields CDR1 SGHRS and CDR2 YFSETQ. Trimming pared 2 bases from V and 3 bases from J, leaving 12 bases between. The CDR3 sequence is CASSLDRKDYEQYF. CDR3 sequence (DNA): TGCGCCAGCAGCTTAGACAGGAAGGACTACGAGCAGTACTTC.

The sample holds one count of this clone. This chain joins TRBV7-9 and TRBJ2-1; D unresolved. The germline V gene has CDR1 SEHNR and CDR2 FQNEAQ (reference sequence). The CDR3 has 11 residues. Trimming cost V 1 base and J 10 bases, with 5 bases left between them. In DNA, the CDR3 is TGTGCCAGCAGCTTAGGGGCAGAGCAGTTCTTC. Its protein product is CASSLGAEQFF. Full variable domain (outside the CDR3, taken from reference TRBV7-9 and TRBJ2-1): DTGVSQNPRHKITKRGQNVTFRCDPISEHNRLYWYRQTLGQGPEFLTYFQNEAQLEKSRLLSDRFSAERPKGSFSTLEIQRTEQGDSAMYLCASSLGAEQFFGPGTRLTVL.

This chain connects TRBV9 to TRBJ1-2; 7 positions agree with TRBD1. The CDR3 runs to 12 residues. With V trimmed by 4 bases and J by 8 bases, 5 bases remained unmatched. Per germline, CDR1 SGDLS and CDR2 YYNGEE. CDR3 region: CASSSGGSGYTF. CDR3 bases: TGTGCCAGCAGCTCAGGGGGTTCCGGCTACACCTTC.

The CDR3 sequence is CASSFSAQGRTEAFF. CDR3 DNA: TGTGCCAGCAGCTTTAGCGCACAGGGTAGGACTGAAGCTTTCTTT. This chain connects TRBV5-4 to TRBJ1-1; D might be TRBD1 (6 bases). V was pared by 2 bases and J by 5 bases, with 16 bases between. The length of the CDR3 is 15 residues. Per the germline V gene, CDR1 is SGHNT and CDR2 is YYREEE (reference sequence).

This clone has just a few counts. The CDR3 bases are TGTGCCAGCAGTTACGCGGGGCTCTTTCCCTATGGCTACACCTTC. Translating gives CASSYAGLFPYGYTF. V gene TRBV6-2 or TRBV6-3 combines with J gene TRBJ1-2; a possible D gene is TRBD1 (5 bases). The length of the CDR3 is 15 residues. Germline assignment: CDR1 MNHEY and CDR2 SVGEGT. The V gene lost 2 bases and the J gene lost 4 bases, with 14 bases spanning the gap.

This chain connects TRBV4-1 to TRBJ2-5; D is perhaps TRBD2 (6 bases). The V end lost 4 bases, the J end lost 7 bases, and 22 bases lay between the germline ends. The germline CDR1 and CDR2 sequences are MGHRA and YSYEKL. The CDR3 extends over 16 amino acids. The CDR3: CASSPLGLRGFGTQYF. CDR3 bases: TGCGCCAGCAGCCCGTTAGGTCTTCGGGGGTTTGGGACCCAGTACTTC.

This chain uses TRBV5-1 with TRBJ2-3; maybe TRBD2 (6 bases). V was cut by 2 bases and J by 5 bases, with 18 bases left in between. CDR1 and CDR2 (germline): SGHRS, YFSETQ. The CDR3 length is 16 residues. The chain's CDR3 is CASSFSISGSQDTQYF. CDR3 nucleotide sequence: TGCGCCAGCAGCTTTTCGATCTCCGGGAGTCAAGATACGCAGTATTTT. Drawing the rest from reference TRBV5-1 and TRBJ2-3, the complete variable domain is KAGVTQTPRYLIKTRGQQVTLSCSPISGHRSVSWYQQTPGQGLQFLFEYFSETQRNKGNFPGRFSGRQFSNSRSEMNVSTLELGDSALYLCASSFSISGSQDTQYFGPGTRLTVL.